The entry below gives a single T cell receptor (beta chain) sequence along with its context. This sample stems from a study of shared clonotypes between healthy human individuals. The healthy adult donors were HIV-negative and reported no recent acute infections or vaccinations. Researchers sequenced unsorted PBMC DNA using ten immunoSEQ deep assay plates. TCRdb keeps only in-frame clones here, not all; method: immunoSEQ multiplex PCR. Counted here are about 480,000 clones, about 79% occurring once; the ten biggest clones make up under 15%. The clonotype was recovered from a woman in her 40s in good health. Some clones in this sample may be carry-over from other donors' samples. Sequenced input: PBMCs.

DNA for the CDR3: TGTGCCAGCTCACCGGCAGGCGTTTCCTTTGGAAACACCATATATTTT. Its translation is CASSPAGVSFGNTIYF. The chain employs TRBV18 and TRBJ1-3; D gene ambiguous. The CDR3 loop spans 16 amino acids. V was cut by 3 bases and J by 3 bases, with 15 bases left in between. Germline V lookup: CDR1 KGHSH, CDR2 LQKENI.